Below are 16 T cell receptor beta chains sequenced from a single sample in a study of regulatory and conventional T cells in RAG deficiency. Only in-frame clones appear in the TCRdb table, and some are missing; sequencing was by immunoSEQ multiplex PCR. Here the sample spans about 8,000 clones, approximately 94% being singletons. Blood CD4+ CD25-high CD127-low regulatory T cells supplied the genomic DNA template. The same sample was also used in a study of regulatory T cells. Turning to that study: The PCR used 52 TRBV and 13 TRBJ primers.

Sequencing input: CD127- CD25+ CD4+ Tregs sorted from blood. Receptors were obtained from a human donor in good health.

The chain combines TRBV2 with TRBJ1-1, with 9 bases fitting TRBD1. The V gene's germline CDR1 is SNHLY and CDR2 FYNNEI. V shed 6 bases, J shed 6 bases, and the junction held 8 bases outside the gene matches. There are 14 residues in the CDR3. The CDR3 loop is CASSKQGAAAEAFF. The CDR3 region has the DNA TGTGCCAGCAGCAAACAGGGGGCAGCAGCTGAAGCTTTCTTT.

V is TRBV20-1 and J is TRBJ2-1; 8 bases match TRBD2. The germline CDR1 and CDR2 sequences are DFQATT and SNEGSKA (reference sequence). The CDR3 has 11 residues. CDR3 DNA sequence: TGCGCCATCGAGCGGGAGAAGGGGGAGTTCTTC. Translated, it gives CAIEREKGEFF.

This clone was seen only once. The chain carries TRBV5-1 and TRBJ2-1; 11 bases are shared with TRBD2. The V gene end was trimmed by 8 bases and the J gene end by 1 base; junction bases not matched to a gene: 11. The CDR3 extends over 17 amino acids. The germline V gene has CDR1 SGHRS and CDR2 YFSETQ. The CDR3 region is CARKGESSGRSYNEQFF. The DNA of the CDR3 is TGCGCCAGAAAGGGGGAATCTAGCGGGAGGTCCTACAATGAGCAGTTCTTC.

The chain combines TRBV9 with TRBJ2-1, with 8 bases aligning to TRBD2. CDR1 is SGDLS, CDR2 YYNGEE, per germline. The CDR3 has 17 residues. V trimming: 1 base; J trimming: 6 bases; junction bases outside the gene matches: 12. CDR3 coding DNA: TGTGCCAGCAGCGTAACATGGACTGGCGGGAGGCCCAATGAGCAGTTCTTC. Amino acids: CASSVTWTGGRPNEQFF.

As concerns this clone: The same CDR3 can be traced to other DNA sequences in this sample. The genes are TRBV5-1 and TRBJ2-3; TRBD2 matches 7 bases. There are 18 residues in the CDR3. Per germline, CDR1 SGHRS and CDR2 YFSETQ. Losses at the gene ends were 6 bases for V and 3 bases for J; bases not matched to a gene: 19. The CDR3 sequence: CASKRRVAGTTSTDTQYF. CDR3 DNA sequence: TGCGCCAGCAAGCGGAGAGTAGCGGGTACTACTAGTACAGATACGCAGTATTTT.

This clone was observed once. The gene calls are TRBV7-9 and TRBJ1-2; perhaps TRBD1 as D (5 bases). Trimming stripped 4 bases from V and 9 bases from J, with 15 bases between. Germline V gives CDR1 SEHNR, CDR2 FQNEAQ (reference sequence). The CDR3 contains 13 residues. CDR3: CASSSDWRGRYTF. The CDR3 DNA reads TGTGCCAGCAGCTCCGACTGGCGGGGCCGCTACACCTTC.

The rearrangement links TRBV5-1 to TRBJ2-4; 11 bases map to TRBD2. The CDR3 runs to 19 residues. V shed 4 bases, J shed 0 bases, and the junction held 12 bases outside the gene matches. Germline V CDR1 and CDR2: SGHRS, YFSETQ. In DNA, the CDR3 is TGCGCCAGCAGCCCGGGACTAGCGGAGGCAACCCTAGCCAAAAACATTCAGTACTTC. This gives the protein CASSPGLAEATLAKNIQYF.

The chain is built from TRBV28 and TRBJ1-2, with D possibly being TRBD1 (6 bases). Deletions cut 1 base from V and 5 bases from J, with 20 bases between. The CDR3 runs to 17 residues. Germline-derived CDR1 and CDR2 are MDHEN and SYDVKM. This CDR3 reads CASSLLGVGQTIYGYTF. CDR3 DNA: TGTGCCAGCAGTTTATTGGGGGTTGGACAGACCATTTATGGCTACACCTTC.

V gene TRBV7-2 combines with J gene TRBJ2-7; D not certain. With 1 base removed from V and 2 bases from J, the gap between germline ends came to 6 bases. CDR3 length: 13 residues. The V gene's germline CDR1 is SGHTA and CDR2 FQGNSA. The CDR3 bases are TGTGCCAGCAGCTTAGAGAGGCCCTACGAGCAGTACTTC. As protein: CASSLERPYEQYF.

CDR3 sequence: CASSRRGGGRETQYF. The CDR3 nucleotides are TGTGCCAGCAGCCGCCGAGGGGGAGGGCGGGAGACCCAGTACTTC. V is TRBV28 and J is TRBJ2-5; maybe TRBD2 (7 bases). Germline V gene data show CDR1 as MDHEN and CDR2 as SYDVKM. Trimming removed 6 bases from V and 5 bases from J, with 19 bases in between. The CDR3 runs to 15 residues.

This chain joins TRBV18 and TRBJ1-5, with 10 bases that match TRBD1. The CDR3 loop spans 14 amino acids. In germline, CDR1 is KGHSH, CDR2 LQKENI. With 6 bases clipped from V and 4 bases from J, the junction kept 3 bases outside the gene matches. The CDR3 DNA reads as TGTGCCAGCTCCCCGGGACAGGGGAATCAGCCCCAGCATTTT. Translating it yields CASSPGQGNQPQHF.

The chain recombines TRBV5-1 with TRBJ2-2; 8 nucleotides align to TRBD1. The germline CDR1 and CDR2 sequences are SGHRS and YFSETQ. The length of the CDR3 is 15 residues. J gave up 5 bases and V 0 bases, and 3 bases lay outside the gene matches. The CDR3 loop is CASSLAGGSTGELFF. In nucleotides, the CDR3 is TGCGCCAGCAGCTTGGCAGGGGGCTCGACCGGGGAGCTGTTTTTT. The complete variable domain, with remaining parts taken from reference TRBV5-1 and TRBJ2-2, reads KAGVTQTPRYLIKTRGQQVTLSCSPISGHRSVSWYQQTPGQGLQFLFEYFSETQRNKGNFPGRFSGRQFSNSRSEMNVSTLELGDSALYLCASSLAGGSTGELFFGEGSRLTVL.

The chain is built from TRBV5-6 and TRBJ2-6, with D maybe TRBD2 (5 bases). V lost 0 bases and J lost 3, with 7 bases in between. The V gene's germline CDR1 is SGHDT and CDR2 YYEEEE. CDR3 length equals 15 residues. CDR3 DNA sequence: TGTGCCAGCAGCTTGGCCGGGAATGGGGCCAACGTCCTGACTTTC. Translating gives CASSLAGNGANVLTF.

CDR3 nucleotides: TGCGCCAGCACCTCACAGGGGATAGCCGGAAACACCATATATTTT. Translating gives CASTSQGIAGNTIYF. The chain has TRBV5-1 and TRBJ1-3, with 7 nucleotides matching TRBD1. This CDR3 contains 15 residues. Per the germline V gene, CDR1 is SGHRS and CDR2 is YFSETQ. V was pared by 6 bases and J by 4 bases, with 10 bases of the junction left unmatched. Full variable domain (outside the CDR3, taken from reference TRBV5-1 and TRBJ1-3): KAGVTQTPRYLIKTRGQQVTLSCSPISGHRSVSWYQQTPGQGLQFLFEYFSETQRNKGNFPGRFSGRQFSNSRSEMNVSTLELGDSALYLCASTSQGIAGNTIYFGEGSWLTVV.

The CDR3 sequence is CPRTRGTSLYNEQFF. The CDR3 DNA sequence: TGTCCGAGAACGAGAGGGACTAGTCTCTACAATGAGCAGTTCTTC. This rearrangement joins TRBV27 to TRBJ2-1; 8 nucleotides line up with TRBD2. The CDR3 totals 15 residues. The germline CDR1 and CDR2 sequences are MNHEY and SMNVEV (reference sequence).

The chain carries TRBV6-1 and TRBJ1-1, with 8 bases identical to TRBD1. There are 16 residues in the CDR3. From germline, CDR1 is MNHNS and CDR2 SASEGT. V was pared by 3 bases and J by 1 base, with 7 bases of the junction left unmatched. DNA for the CDR3: TGTGCCAGCAGTGATGGACAGGGCTTGGGGAACACTGAAGCTTTCTTT. Its translation is CASSDGQGLGNTEAFF.